Below, 5 T cell receptor beta chains from the same sample are listed, as sequenced in a study of blood T cell repertoires in COVID-19. TCRdb's copy holds only in-frame clones and misses some; the assay was immunoSEQ multiplex PCR. There are 60,000 to 95,000 clones in the sample; about 87% occur only once, and roughly 6.8% lies in the top ten. Material: peripheral blood. The source of these receptors is a woman between 45 and 60 years old with acute or convalescent COVID-19.

The J gene is TRBJ2-3, the V gene TRBV9, with a tentative D call TRBD2 (5 bases). V shed 0 bases and J shed 4 bases, with 12 bases lying between them. From germline, CDR1 is SGDLS and CDR2 YYNGEE. The CDR3 has 15 residues. The CDR3 DNA follows: TGTGCCAGCAGCGTAGATAGGGTCGGGGCAGATACGCAGTATTTT. It codes for CASSVDRVGADTQYF.

This clone occurred once. V and J are TRBV6-5 and TRBJ1-1, with 7 positions matching TRBD1. Germline CDR1 reads MNHEY; CDR2 reads SVGAGI. The length of the CDR3 is 12 residues. Losses at the gene ends were 10 bases for V and 6 bases for J; bases not matched to a gene: 8. For the CDR3, the DNA is TGTGCCATCTCGGACAGGAGGTCTGAAGCTTTCTTT. Translated: CAISDRRSEAFF.

In this sample, this clone turned up once. This chain connects TRBV4-1 to TRBJ1-1; possible D gene TRBD1, 6 bases. V was clipped by 3 bases and J by 0 bases, with 11 bases between them. CDR1 and CDR2 (germline): MGHRA, YSYEKL. There are 15 residues in the CDR3. CDR3: CASSQVQGLNTEAFF. The CDR3 DNA is TGCGCCAGCAGCCAGGTACAGGGTTTGAACACTGAAGCTTTCTTT.

The gene calls are TRBV10-2 and TRBJ1-3, with D possibly TRBD1 on 6 matching bases. CDR1 is WSHSY, CDR2 SAAADI, per germline. CDR3 length equals 15 residues. V was pared by 7 bases and J by 0 bases, with 13 bases between. The CDR3 here is CASTPTDSSGNTIYF. CDR3 coding DNA: TGCGCCAGCACCCCCACGGACAGCTCTGGAAACACCATATATTTT.

The chain links TRBV9 to TRBJ1-2; TRBD1 might be the D (5 bases). The CDR3 is 15 amino acids. CDR1 is SGDLS and CDR2 is YYNGEE in the germline V gene. Trimming shortened V by 0 bases and J by 6 bases, and 15 bases separated the two germline ends. The CDR3 DNA follows: TGTGCCAGCAGCGTAGACCTCTGGGCACAGGATGGCTACACCTTC. This encodes CASSVDLWAQDGYTF.